Each of the 17 T cell receptor beta chains below was sequenced from the same sample in a study of shared clonotypes between healthy human individuals. This table comes from immunoSEQ multiplex PCR, and its TCRdb copy is limited to in-frame clones, with some not included. This sample has over a million clones, with about 75% found just once. The sequencing input was memory CD4+ T cells sorted from blood. Regarding subset: CD45RA-negative fraction. Every receptor here comes from a man aged 18 to 30 in good health.

As to this clone: Other DNA sequences of this sample code for an identical CDR3. The chain links TRBV18 to TRBJ1-5; D uncertain. The V end lost 6 bases, the J end lost 2 bases, and 8 bases lay between the germline ends. The CDR3 is 13 residues long. Germline CDR1 KGHSH, CDR2 LQKENI. In DNA form, the CDR3 reads TGTGCCAGCTCTCAGGACCGCAATCAGCCCCAGCATTTT. It yields the protein CASSQDRNQPQHF.

The chain employs TRBV5-4 and TRBJ2-7; D is perhaps TRBD1 (7 bases). Between the trimmed V and J ends, which lost 4 bases and 0 bases, there was a span of 14 bases. CDR3 size: 15 residues. Germline V gene sequence: CDR1 SGHNT, CDR2 YYREEE (reference sequence). CDR3 nucleotides: TGTGCCAGCAGCCCCGGGGGACAGAGCTCCTACGAGCAGTACTTC. Encoded protein: CASSPGGQSSYEQYF.

This clone was seen only a few times. This rearrangement joins TRBV18 to TRBJ2-1; the match to TRBD2 covers 13 bases. J was trimmed by 9 bases and V by 3 bases; bases with no gene match: 5. CDR3 length: 15 residues. Germline CDR1 KGHSH, CDR2 LQKENI. The CDR3 DNA sequence: TGTGCCAGCTCACCCGCGGGACTAGCGGGAAGTGAGCAGTTCTTC. It is translated as CASSPAGLAGSEQFF.

The chain has TRBV4-1 and TRBJ2-1; tentative D call: TRBD1 (6 bases). The V end lost 1 base, the J end lost 7 bases, and 14 bases lay between the germline ends. Germline V gives CDR1 MGHRA, CDR2 YSYEKL. The CDR3 extends over 15 amino acids. CDR3: CASSQGGPLSNEQFF. CDR3 bases: TGCGCCAGCAGCCAAGGGGGGCCCCTAAGTAATGAGCAGTTCTTC.

The chain carries TRBV4-3 and TRBJ2-2, with 8 bases lining up with TRBD2. The CDR3 sequence is 16 residues long. The germline V gene has CDR1 LGHNA and CDR2 YSLEER. J gave up 4 bases and V 0 bases, and 4 bases lay outside the gene matches. The CDR3 sequence: CASSQEPGGTTGELFF. CDR3 nucleotide sequence: TGCGCCAGCAGCCAAGAGCCGGGAGGGACCACCGGGGAGCTGTTTTTT.

This sequence joins TRBV5-1 and TRBJ2-5; tentatively, D is TRBD2 (5 bases). Germline V lookup: CDR1 SGHRS, CDR2 YFSETQ. The V gene lost 4 bases and the J gene lost 2 bases, with 12 bases spanning the gap. The CDR3 is 14 residues long. This chain's CDR3 is CASSRSGSQETQYF. DNA of the CDR3: TGCGCCAGCAGCAGGTCGGGGAGTCAAGAGACCCAGTACTTC.

Note on this clone: Other nucleotide sequences from this sample produce the same CDR3. The chain joins TRBV18 to TRBJ2-7; D is perhaps TRBD1 (6 bases). V gave up 3 bases and J gave up 2 bases, with 8 bases separating them. The CDR3 is made up of 13 amino acids. In germline, CDR1 is KGHSH, CDR2 LQKENI. CDR3 sequence reads: CASSPGATYEQYF. In DNA, the CDR3 is TGTGCCAGCTCACCGGGGGCGACCTACGAGCAGTACTTC.

The V gene is TRBV27, the J gene TRBJ2-5, with TRBD1 as a possible D gene (5 bases). Germline CDR1 reads MNHEY; CDR2 reads SMNVEV (reference sequence). Trimming cost V 4 bases and J 0 bases, with 6 bases left between them. The CDR3 runs to 13 residues. The CDR3 DNA is TGTGCCAGCAGTTCCAGGGACCAAGAGACCCAGTACTTC. Amino acids: CASSSRDQETQYF.

The chain joins TRBV10-3 to TRBJ2-7; D gene unclear. Looked up from germline, CDR1 is ENHRY and CDR2 is SYGVKD. V shed 6 bases and J shed 3 bases, with 6 bases lying between them. This CDR3 is built from 11 residues. The CDR3 nucleotides are TGTGCCATCAGGGGTTACTACGAGCAGTACTTC. Its translation: CAIRGYYEQYF.

The V and J genes are TRBV13 and TRBJ1-6; D remains ambiguous. The CDR3 runs to 15 residues. Looked up from germline, CDR1 is PRHDT and CDR2 is FYEKMQ (reference sequence). V lost 1 base and J lost 11, with 15 bases in between. The CDR3 sequence: CASSLDPGRGTPLHF. The CDR3 nucleotides read TGTGCCAGCAGCTTAGACCCCGGGAGAGGAACACCCCTCCACTTT.

CDR3 amino acids: CAISLAANTGELFF. The CDR3 DNA reads as TGTGCCATCAGCCTTGCAGCGAACACCGGGGAGCTGTTTTTT. V is TRBV10-3 and J is TRBJ2-2; D unresolved. This CDR3 is built from 14 residues. Germline V gives CDR1 ENHRY, CDR2 SYGVKD. Trimming removed 6 bases from V and 0 bases from J, with 8 bases in between.

This rearrangement joins TRBV30 to TRBJ1-2, with D maybe TRBD1 (5 bases). Trimming removed 5 bases at V and 3 bases at J, with 13 bases between. Germline V gives CDR1 GTSNPN, CDR2 SVGIG (reference sequence). CDR3 length: 13 amino acids. CDR3 sequence: CAWAGGRDYGYTF. CDR3 coding DNA: TGTGCCTGGGCCGGCGGCAGGGACTATGGCTACACCTTC. Using reference TRBV30 and TRBJ1-2 for the parts outside the CDR3, the full variable domain is SQTIHQWPATLVQPVGSPLSLECTVEGTSNPNLYWYRQAAGRGLQLLFYSVGIGQISSEVPQNLSASRPQDRQFILSSKKLLLSDSGFYLCAWAGGRDYGYTFGSGTRLTVV.

The chain is built from TRBV6-5 and TRBJ1-5; 7 bases fit TRBD1. The germline CDR1 and CDR2 sequences are MNHEY and SVGAGI. V shed 0 bases and J 8 bases; nucleotides not matched to a gene: 7. The CDR3 length is 15 residues. The CDR3 DNA follows: TGTGCCAGCAGTTACTCGCAGGGGGTACTCGAGCCCCAGCATTTT. It is translated as CASSYSQGVLEPQHF.

This chain connects TRBV18 to TRBJ1-3, with a possible D match to TRBD1 (5 bases). The CDR3 covers 14 residues. Per the germline V gene, CDR1 is KGHSH and CDR2 is LQKENI. V was pared by 4 bases and J by 8 bases, with 15 bases between. The CDR3 here is CASSQGQNGDTIYF. CDR3 DNA: TGTGCCAGCTCACAGGGGCAGAACGGTGACACCATATATTTT.

The chain joins TRBV2 to TRBJ1-2, with D tentatively TRBD1 (5 bases). Trimming cost V 1 base and J 8 bases, with 11 bases left between them. Germline assignment: CDR1 SNHLY and CDR2 FYNNEI. This CDR3 region has 13 residues. CDR3 amino acids: CASSEVQGLGYTF. DNA of the CDR3: TGTGCCAGCAGTGAAGTTCAGGGCCTAGGCTACACCTTC.

The sample holds a few counts of this clone. The rearrangement links TRBV5-6 to TRBJ1-4; TRBD1 aligns across 10 bases. CDR1 is SGHDT, CDR2 YYEEEE, per germline. V lost 4 bases to trimming and J lost 6 bases; unmatched junction nucleotides: 9. CDR3 size: 16 residues. Written as DNA, the CDR3 is TGTGCCAGCAGCGGACGACAGGGGGCGTTTGATGAAAAACTGTTTTTT. Translated, it gives CASSGRQGAFDEKLFF.

This clone has only one observation. The chain links TRBV4-3 to TRBJ2-3; 8 bases match TRBD2. The CDR3 covers 19 residues. Germline trimming cut 0 bases from V and 2 bases from J; bases unmatched to any gene: 13. The germline V gene encodes CDR1 LGHNA and CDR2 YSLEER. CDR3 in DNA: TGCGCCAGCAGCCAAGATGGAGGAATAGCGGGACCTCCCACAGATACGCAGTATTTT. Protein sequence: CASSQDGGIAGPPTDTQYF.